This entry lists 20 T cell receptor beta chains sequenced from one sample in a study of blood T cell repertoires in COVID-19. Some clones are missing from TCRdb's copy, which holds only in-frame ones; the method was immunoSEQ multiplex PCR. The sample contains about 140,000 clones, more than 65% of which appear only once. The sequenced sample was peripheral blood. All receptors derive from a woman aged 55 to 70 with acute or convalescent COVID-19.

The chain combines TRBV3-1 (or the pseudogene TRBV3-2) with TRBJ2-7, with D uncertain. This CDR3 spans 11 amino acids. Germline values: CDR1 LGHDT, CDR2 YNNKEL (reference sequence). The V end was cut by 1 base, the J end by 7 bases, with 5 bases between. For the CDR3, the DNA is TGTGCCAGCAGCCAAGGGCCGGAGCAGTACTTC. It encodes CASSQGPEQYF.

The chain employs TRBV19 and TRBJ1-1; D remains unclear. Germline loops: CDR1 LNHDA, CDR2 SQIVND (reference sequence). The V end lost 6 bases, the J end lost 1 base, and 9 bases lay between the germline ends. CDR3 length equals 13 residues. The CDR3 nucleotides are TGTGCCAGTAGGGTCGAGGAGAACACTGAAGCTTTCTTT. It is translated as CASRVEENTEAFF.

This chain joins TRBV28 and TRBJ1-1; 9 bases fit TRBD1. J was trimmed by 1 base and V by 5 bases; bases with no gene match: 2. The CDR3 sequence is 14 residues long. The V gene's germline CDR1 is MDHEN and CDR2 SYDVKM. The CDR3 reads CASSTGGANTEAFF. The CDR3 DNA reads as TGTGCCAGCAGTACAGGGGGCGCGAACACTGAAGCTTTCTTT.

This rearrangement joins TRBV10-1 to TRBJ2-5; 7 positions agree with TRBD2. The V segment lost 9 bases and the J segment 1 base; nucleotides outside the gene matches: 11. The CDR3 loop spans 15 amino acids. Germline CDR1 and CDR2: WNHNN and SYGVQD (reference sequence). CDR3 sequence: CASSGGGPVQETQYF. The CDR3 region has the DNA TGCGCCAGTTCGGGGGGAGGGCCCGTCCAAGAGACCCAGTACTTC.

The V call is TRBV5-1, the J call TRBJ2-3; 9 bases are a match to TRBD2. The CDR3 loop spans 15 amino acids. In germline, CDR1 is SGHRS, CDR2 YFSETQ. V gave up 7 bases and J gave up 6 bases; unmatched junction bases: 12. CDR3 region: CASCLGSGRADTQYF. CDR3 DNA sequence: TGCGCCAGCTGCCTGGGTAGCGGGAGAGCGGATACGCAGTATTTT.

The rearrangement links TRBV7-9 to TRBJ2-3; tentatively, D is TRBD2 (6 bases). V lost 11 bases, J lost 2 bases, and 17 bases lay in between. This CDR3 spans 14 amino acids. Germline CDR1 SEHNR, CDR2 FQNEAQ (reference sequence). The CDR3 spells CAGSLAGTTDTQYF. CDR3 DNA sequence: TGTGCCGGGTCCTTGGCGGGGACCACAGATACGCAGTATTTT. The full variable domain, completed using reference TRBV7-9 and TRBJ2-3, is DTGVSQNPRHKITKRGQNVTFRCDPISEHNRLYWYRQTLGQGPEFLTYFQNEAQLEKSRLLSDRFSAERPKGSFSTLEIQRTEQGDSAMYLCAGSLAGTTDTQYFGPGTRLTVL.

V is TRBV5-1 and J is TRBJ1-1; D possibly corresponds to TRBD1 (6 bases). V dropped 3 bases and J dropped 5 bases, with 17 bases sitting between them. The CDR3 covers 15 residues. The germline CDR1 and CDR2 sequences are SGHRS and YFSETQ. CDR3 region: CASSSPGRGETEAFF. CDR3 bases: TGCGCCAGCAGCTCGCCTGGGAGGGGGGAAACTGAAGCTTTCTTT.

The chain carries TRBV5-1 and TRBJ2-5, with D tentatively TRBD1 (5 bases). Germline CDR1 reads SGHRS; CDR2 reads YFSETQ. The CDR3 extends over 12 amino acids. The germline V and J ends were trimmed by 5 bases and 5 bases, with 10 bases remaining between them. The CDR3: CASRRQLETQYF. DNA of the CDR3: TGCGCCAGCAGGAGACAGTTGGAGACCCAGTACTTC.

This clone has only one observation. The chain recombines TRBV29-1 with TRBJ2-2; 8 bases match TRBD1. The trim removed 5 bases at V and 7 bases at J, leaving 6 bases unmatched. CDR1 is SQVTM, CDR2 ANQGSEA, per germline. The CDR3 has 13 residues. CDR3 amino acids: CSVPQGDNGELFF. CDR3 sequence (DNA): TGCAGCGTTCCACAGGGGGATAACGGGGAGCTGTTTTTT.

This clone showed up just once. The V and J genes are TRBV5-1 and TRBJ2-3; D is ambiguous. Trimming pared 4 bases from V and 5 bases from J, leaving 11 bases between. The CDR3 covers 13 residues. The germline CDR1 and CDR2 sequences are SGHRS and YFSETQ. This chain's CDR3 is CASSPRIGDTQYF. Written as DNA, the CDR3 is TGCGCCAGCAGCCCACGTATCGGAGATACGCAGTATTTT.

This rearrangement joins TRBV11-3 to TRBJ2-1; TRBD2 matches at 7 bases. The length of the CDR3 is 14 residues. The V gene end was trimmed by 2 bases and the J gene end by 9 bases; junction bases not matched to a gene: 7. Germline V lookup: CDR1 SGHNT, CDR2 YENEEA. CDR3: CASSLLPAGTEQFF. Written as DNA, the CDR3 is TGTGCCAGCAGCTTACTTCCAGCGGGAACTGAGCAGTTCTTC.

The V call is TRBV5-1, the J call TRBJ2-2; D is possibly TRBD2 (7 bases). There are 16 residues in the CDR3. Trimming pared 4 bases from V and 7 bases from J, leaving 20 bases between. The germline CDR1 and CDR2 sequences are SGHRS and YFSETQ. CDR3 protein: CASSPQGGGAGGELFF. The CDR3 DNA sequence: TGCGCCAGCAGCCCCCAGGGAGGGGGGGCCGGCGGGGAGCTGTTTTTT.

This CDR3 is CASRRGALANEKLFF. The CDR3 nucleotides are TGTGCCAGCAGACGGGGGGCTCTGGCCAATGAAAAACTGTTTTTT. This chain uses TRBV14 with TRBJ1-4, with a weak D call TRBD1 (6 bases). V was trimmed by 6 bases and J by 5 bases, leaving 16 bases between them. The germline gives CDR1 SGHDN, CDR2 FVKESK. This CDR3 region has 15 residues.

This clone was seen once. The V call is TRBV4-2, the J call TRBJ2-7, with TRBD1 matching over 9 bases. The V gene end was trimmed by 3 bases and the J gene end by 0 bases; junction bases not matched to a gene: 6. The CDR3 runs 16 residues. Germline V lookup: CDR1 LGHNA, CDR2 YNFKEQ. CDR3: CASSQDTGGFSYEQYF. The CDR3 DNA sequence: TGTGCCAGCAGCCAGGACACAGGGGGCTTCTCCTACGAGCAGTACTTC.

The genes are TRBV18 and TRBJ2-2, with a tentative D call TRBD1 (6 bases). V was cut by 3 bases and J by 5 bases, with 10 bases left in between. CDR1 and CDR2 from the germline V gene are KGHSH and LQKENI. The CDR3 runs 14 residues. The CDR3 DNA follows: TGTGCCAGCTCACCTACAGGGCGAACCGGGGAGCTGTTTTTT. As protein: CASSPTGRTGELFF.

The rearrangement links TRBV9 to TRBJ2-1; D might be TRBD1 (5 bases). The V end lost 3 bases, the J end lost 0 bases, and 13 bases lay between the germline ends. CDR1 and CDR2 from the germline V gene are SGDLS and YYNGEE. This CDR3 has 16 residues. The CDR3 bases are TGTGCCAGCAGCGCCCGACAGTCGAGCTCCTACAATGAGCAGTTCTTC. Translating gives CASSARQSSSYNEQFF. The variable domain in full, with the rest retrieved from reference TRBV9 and TRBJ2-1, is DSGVTQTPKHLITATGQRVTLRCSPRSGDLSVYWYQQSLDQGLQFLIQYYNGEERAKGNILERFSAQQFPDLHSELNLSSLELGDSALYFCASSARQSSSYNEQFFGPGTRLTVL.

The rearrangement links TRBV5-4 to TRBJ2-1, with D perhaps matching TRBD2 (6 bases). Trimming took 5 bases from V and 9 from J, leaving 15 bases between them. Germline V CDR1 and CDR2: SGHNT, YYREEE (reference sequence). This CDR3 has 13 amino acids. CDR3 sequence reads: CASSQTSESEQFF. CDR3 in DNA: TGTGCCAGCAGTCAGACTAGTGAGTCTGAGCAGTTCTTC. Full variable domain (remainder filled in from reference TRBV5-4 and TRBJ2-1): ETGVTQSPTHLIKTRGQQVTLRCSSQSGHNTVSWYQQALGQGPQFIFQYYREEENGRGNFPPRFSGLQFPNYSSELNVNALELDDSALYLCASSQTSESEQFFGPGTRLTVL.

The V and J genes are TRBV28 and TRBJ1-1; 9 bases match TRBD1. The V segment lost 3 bases and the J segment 4 bases; nucleotides outside the gene matches: 3. The germline gives CDR1 MDHEN, CDR2 SYDVKM. CDR3 length equals 14 residues. The CDR3 bases are TGTGCCAGCAGTTTCCCGGACAGGGGCACTGAAGCTTTCTTT. Amino acid sequence: CASSFPDRGTEAFF.

The gene calls are TRBV2 and TRBJ2-3; 7 positions match TRBD1. CDR3 length: 15 residues. J was trimmed by 2 bases and V by 4 bases; bases with no gene match: 6. Germline V gene lookup returns CDR1 SNHLY and CDR2 FYNNEI. CDR3 DNA sequence: TGTGCCAGCAGTGTGTACAGGGGACCCACAGATACGCAGTATTTT. Residues: CASSVYRGPTDTQYF.

V gene TRBV11-2 combines with J gene TRBJ1-4, with 7 bases lining up with TRBD1. CDR3 length: 14 residues. Germline V gene data show CDR1 as SGHAT and CDR2 as FQNNGV. After removal of 4 bases from V and 8 bases from J, the junction contained 7 bases not matched to a gene. The CDR3 spells CASSSGQTWEKLFF. In DNA, the CDR3 is TGTGCCAGCAGCTCGGGACAGACGTGGGAAAAACTGTTTTTT. The entire variable domain, with the rest obtained from reference TRBV11-2 and TRBJ1-4, is as follows: EAGVAQSPRYKIIEKRQSVAFWCNPISGHATLYWYQQILGQGPKLLIQFQNNGVVDDSQLPKDRFSAERLKGVDSTLKIQPAKLEDSAVYLCASSSGQTWEKLFFGSGTQLSVL.